The sample holds a few counts of the clone carrying this T cell receptor (beta chain). Its target is not known. TCRbeta library construction was performed incorporating unique molecular identifiers. TCRdb used MiXCR to reprocess the PCR reads, holding one entry per CDR3 protein. In the table there are approximately 800,000 distinct CDR3 sequences, 16% of which are singletons. This CDR3 contains 15 residues. Trimming pared 0 bases from V and 2 bases from J, leaving 11 bases between. Per germline, CDR1 KGHSH and CDR2 LQKENI. The record originates from a study of T-cell reconstitution after alpha-beta-depleted transplantation in children. The study's findings and limits: Counts and diversity of T cells one year after transplant came mostly from newly produced T cells.

This clonotype originated in a male patient aged 10 to 17 who had a stem cell transplant for acute lymphoblastic leukemia, so the T cells may come from the graft donor. The sequencing here drew on PBMCs, mostly from graft donor cells, taken 360 days after TCRalphabeta/CD19-depleted stem cell transplant. The V gene is TRBV18, the J gene TRBJ2-7; D is uncertain. The DNA of the CDR3 is TGTGCCAGCTCACCACCGTCGGGTCAGACCTACGAGCAGTACTTC. Protein product: CASSPPSGQTYEQYF. Supplemented by reference TRBV18 and TRBJ2-7, the full variable domain reads NAGVMQNPRHLVRRRGQEARLRCSPMKGHSHVYWYRQLPEEGLKFMVYLQKENIIDESGMPKERFSAEFPKEGPSILRIQQVVRGDSAAYFCASSPPSGQTYEQYFGPGTRLTVT.